Listed here is a single TCR beta chain. The antigen remains unidentified. The tumor tissue sample was taken at baseline before any treatment. The entry originates in a study of circulating tumor DNA in untreated peripheral T-cell lymphoma. General study points: Tumor-specific clonotypes were found in approximately 82% of patients.

TCRdb's table, derived via immunoSEQ multiplex PCR, lists solely in-frame clones and lacks some. The sample contains about 1,800 clones, about 89% of which appear only once. CDR3 size: 16 residues. After removal of 2 bases from V and 0 bases from J, the junction contained 4 bases not matched to a gene. The rearrangement links TRBV6-7 to TRBJ2-1; 7 bases line up with TRBD1. TRBV6-7 is identified as an open reading frame with a role that is uncertain. This sequence originates from a human donor with peripheral T-cell lymphoma. The sequencing sample was made of tumor tissue. CDR3 region: CASSYIGGSSYNEQFF. The CDR3 DNA follows: TGTGCCAGCAGTTACATAGGGGGCAGCTCCTACAATGAGCAGTTCTTC.